The 10 T cell receptor beta chains reported below all come from one sample, sequenced in a study of T cell responses to AZD1222 COVID-19 vaccine. Method: immunoSEQ multiplex PCR; TCRdb's copy keeps in-frame clones and lacks some. The top ten hold about 1.2% of the sample, which has about 110,000 clones, roughly 90% seen once. Sequences were derived from peripheral blood, sampled on day 0 of AZD1222 vaccination. These receptors came from an adult in good health.

The rearrangement joins TRBV15 to TRBJ2-7; D ambiguous. The V end was cut by 0 bases, the J end by 4 bases, with 4 bases between. Germline V CDR1 and CDR2: LNHNV, YYDKDF (reference sequence). CDR3 length: 12 amino acids. The CDR3 sequence: CATSRDGYEQYF. The CDR3 nucleotides read TGTGCCACCAGCAGAGACGGGTACGAGCAGTACTTC.

This chain joins TRBV6-4 and TRBJ2-1; 10 nucleotides match TRBD2. Looked up from germline, CDR1 is MRHNA and CDR2 is SNTAGT. Losses at the gene ends were 5 bases for V and 7 bases for J; bases not matched to a gene: 5. The CDR3 spans 14 residues. CDR3 in DNA: TGTGCCAGCAGTCTAGCGGGAGAGGGGAATGAGCAGTTCTTC. Translation: CASSLAGEGNEQFF.

The chain joins TRBV20-1 to TRBJ1-5; D is ambiguous. V dropped 3 bases and J dropped 2 bases, with 8 bases sitting between them. Germline values: CDR1 DFQATT, CDR2 SNEGSKA (reference sequence). CDR3 length equals 13 residues. CDR3 bases: TGCAGTGCTAGTCTCCCGGGCAATCAGCCCCAGCATTTT. The encoded protein is CSASLPGNQPQHF.

The V gene is TRBV9, the J gene TRBJ2-7, with D tentatively TRBD1 (6 bases). This CDR3 is built from 13 residues. Germline V lookup: CDR1 SGDLS, CDR2 YYNGEE. The V end lost 3 bases, the J end lost 7 bases, and 14 bases lay between the germline ends. In DNA, the CDR3 is TGTGCCAGCAGCGCCGGTCAGGGGAGAGAGCAGTACTTC. It specifies CASSAGQGREQYF.

This clone appeared a few times. V usage is TRBV5-1 and J usage is TRBJ2-5, with a possible D match to TRBD1 (5 bases). The V gene's germline CDR1 is SGHRS and CDR2 YFSETQ. The CDR3 is 14 residues long. Deletions cut 1 base from V and 7 bases from J, with 14 bases between. The CDR3 protein is CASSLTQGSGTQYF. CDR3 coding DNA: TGCGCCAGCAGCTTGACCCAGGGTTCGGGGACCCAGTACTTC.

The chain carries TRBV28 and TRBJ1-1; no clear D gene. V was clipped by 6 bases and J by 0 bases, with 8 bases between them. The CDR3 is 13 residues long. The germline V gene encodes CDR1 MDHEN and CDR2 SYDVKM. The CDR3: CASSANMNTEAFF. Here the CDR3 DNA reads TGTGCCAGCAGCGCCAACATGAACACTGAAGCTTTCTTT.

This clone has just one count. The chain links TRBV7-9 to TRBJ1-1; D gene ambiguous. The V end was cut by 8 bases, the J end by 4 bases, with 8 bases between. The CDR3 has 11 amino acids. Germline assignment: CDR1 SEHNR and CDR2 FQNEAQ (reference sequence). Here the CDR3 reads CASGGVTEAFF. CDR3 DNA sequence: TGTGCCAGCGGTGGGGTCACTGAAGCTTTCTTT.

The V and J genes are TRBV7-2 and TRBJ1-1; D is perhaps TRBD1 (6 bases). Germline CDR1 is SGHTA and CDR2 is FQGNSA. The length of the CDR3 is 14 residues. With 5 bases removed from V and 6 bases from J, the gap between germline ends came to 16 bases. Here the CDR3 DNA reads TGTGCCAGCAGCCCGGACAGTGGTAGTTCTGAAGCTTTCTTT. Protein sequence: CASSPDSGSSEAFF.

The chain recombines TRBV6-6 with TRBJ1-1; the D gene is possibly TRBD1 (6 bases). This CDR3 is built from 13 residues. Deletions cut 6 bases from V and 1 base from J, with 9 bases between. Germline V gene lookup returns CDR1 MNHNY and CDR2 SVGAGI (reference sequence). Written as DNA, the CDR3 is TGTGCCAGCAGCCTGGACAGGAACACTGAAGCTTTCTTT. This sequence encodes CASSLDRNTEAFF.

The CDR3 reads CASSENSRGYTF. In DNA form, the CDR3 reads TGTGCCAGCAGTGAAAATAGTCGTGGCTACACCTTC. The gene calls are TRBV2 and TRBJ1-2; unclear D gene. The V gene's germline CDR1 is SNHLY and CDR2 FYNNEI. This CDR3 contains 12 residues. The ends were cut back, 2 bases at V and 7 bases at J, with 8 bases in the middle. Drawing the rest from reference TRBV2 and TRBJ1-2, the complete variable domain is EPEVTQTPSHQVTQMGQEVILRCVPISNHLYFYWYRQILGQKVEFLVSFYNNEISEKSEIFDDQFSVERPDGSNFTLKIRSTKLEDSAMYFCASSENSRGYTFGSGTRLTVV.